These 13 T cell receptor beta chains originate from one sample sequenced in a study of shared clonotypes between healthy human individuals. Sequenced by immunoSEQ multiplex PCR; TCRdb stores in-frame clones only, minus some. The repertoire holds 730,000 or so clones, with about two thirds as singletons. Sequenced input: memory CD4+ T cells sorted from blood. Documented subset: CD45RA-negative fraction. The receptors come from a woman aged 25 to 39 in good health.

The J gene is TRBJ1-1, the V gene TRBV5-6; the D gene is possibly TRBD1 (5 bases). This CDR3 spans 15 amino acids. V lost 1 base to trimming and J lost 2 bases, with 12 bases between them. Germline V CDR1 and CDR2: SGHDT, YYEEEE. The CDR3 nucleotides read TGTGCCAGCAGCTTGAGGCAGGGAGTAAACACTGAAGCTTTCTTT. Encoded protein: CASSLRQGVNTEAFF.

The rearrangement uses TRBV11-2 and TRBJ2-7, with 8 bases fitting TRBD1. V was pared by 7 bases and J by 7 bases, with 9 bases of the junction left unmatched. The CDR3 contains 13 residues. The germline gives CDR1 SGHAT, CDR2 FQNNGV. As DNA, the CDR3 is TGTGCCAGCACGTCCCAGGGGGCGGGGGAGCAGTACTTC. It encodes CASTSQGAGEQYF. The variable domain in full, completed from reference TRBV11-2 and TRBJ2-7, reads EAGVAQSPRYKIIEKRQSVAFWCNPISGHATLYWYQQILGQGPKLLIQFQNNGVVDDSQLPKDRFSAERLKGVDSTLKIQPAKLEDSAVYLCASTSQGAGEQYFGPGTRLTVT.

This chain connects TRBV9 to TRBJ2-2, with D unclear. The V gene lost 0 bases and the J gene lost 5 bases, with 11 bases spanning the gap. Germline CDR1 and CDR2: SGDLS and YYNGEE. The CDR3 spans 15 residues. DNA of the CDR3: TGTGCCAGCAGCGTAGTCCGAATGGGGACCGGGGAGCTGTTTTTT. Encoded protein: CASSVVRMGTGELFF.

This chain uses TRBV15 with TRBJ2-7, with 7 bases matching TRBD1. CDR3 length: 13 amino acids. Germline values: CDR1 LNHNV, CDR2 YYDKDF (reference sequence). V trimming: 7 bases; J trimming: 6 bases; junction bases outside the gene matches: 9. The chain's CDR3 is CATNTGASREQYF. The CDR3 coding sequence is TGTGCCACCAACACAGGGGCCTCCCGCGAGCAGTACTTC.

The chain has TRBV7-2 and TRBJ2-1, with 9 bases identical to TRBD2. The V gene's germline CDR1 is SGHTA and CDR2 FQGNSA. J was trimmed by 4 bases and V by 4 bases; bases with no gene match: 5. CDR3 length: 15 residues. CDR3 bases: TGTGCCAGCAGCTCAGTGACTAGCGGTTACAATGAGCAGTTCTTC. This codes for CASSSVTSGYNEQFF.

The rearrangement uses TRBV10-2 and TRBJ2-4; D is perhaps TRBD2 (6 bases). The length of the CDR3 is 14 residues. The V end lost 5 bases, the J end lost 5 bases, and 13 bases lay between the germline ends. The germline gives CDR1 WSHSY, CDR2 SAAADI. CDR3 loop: CASSRGIPENIQYF. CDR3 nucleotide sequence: TGCGCCAGCAGTCGGGGGATCCCAGAAAACATTCAGTACTTC.

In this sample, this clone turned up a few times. The CDR3 DNA follows: TGTGCCAGCTCATTGGACTACCTCGCCCAAGAGACCCAGTACTTC. Its translation: CASSLDYLAQETQYF. V usage is TRBV18 and J usage is TRBJ2-5; D perhaps matches TRBD2 (6 bases). Germline CDR1 KGHSH, CDR2 LQKENI. The CDR3 sequence is 15 residues long. V gave up 5 bases and J gave up 1 base, with 14 bases separating them.

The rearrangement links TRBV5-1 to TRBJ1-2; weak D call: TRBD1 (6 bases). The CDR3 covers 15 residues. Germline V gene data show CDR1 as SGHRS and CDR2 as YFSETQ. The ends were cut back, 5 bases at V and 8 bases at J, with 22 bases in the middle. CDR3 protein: CASSRLAGVIEGYTF. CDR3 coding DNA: TGCGCCAGCAGTCGCCTGGCAGGGGTGATAGAAGGCTACACCTTC.

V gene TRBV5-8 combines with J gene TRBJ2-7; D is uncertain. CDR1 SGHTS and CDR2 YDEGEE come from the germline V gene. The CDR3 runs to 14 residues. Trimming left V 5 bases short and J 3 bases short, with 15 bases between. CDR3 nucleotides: TGTGCCAGCAGGGCGCGGCTGAGAGGCTACGAGCAGTACTTC. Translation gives CASRARLRGYEQYF.

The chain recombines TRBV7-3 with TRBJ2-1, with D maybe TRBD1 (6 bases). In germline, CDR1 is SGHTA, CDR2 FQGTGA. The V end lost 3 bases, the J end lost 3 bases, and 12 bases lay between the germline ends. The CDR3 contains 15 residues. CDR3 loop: CASSLLGAIYNEQFF. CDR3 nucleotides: TGTGCCAGCAGCTTGTTGGGGGCGATCTACAATGAGCAGTTCTTC.

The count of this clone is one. CDR3 nucleotides: TGTGCCAGCAGCGCCCTCAAGCGGAACTACAATGAGCAGTTCTTC. Translation: CASSALKRNYNEQFF. This chain links TRBV9 with TRBJ2-1; the D gene is possibly TRBD2 (5 bases). The CDR3 is 15 amino acids. The ends were cut back, 3 bases at V and 3 bases at J, with 13 bases in the middle. Germline V gene sequence: CDR1 SGDLS, CDR2 YYNGEE. Drawing the rest from reference TRBV9 and TRBJ2-1, the complete variable domain is DSGVTQTPKHLITATGQRVTLRCSPRSGDLSVYWYQQSLDQGLQFLIQYYNGEERAKGNILERFSAQQFPDLHSELNLSSLELGDSALYFCASSALKRNYNEQFFGPGTRLTVL.

CDR3 bases: TGTGCCAGTAGTAATTGGATGGAACGGGGCGACGAGCAGTACTTC. This encodes CASSNWMERGDEQYF. J is TRBJ2-7 and V is TRBV19; perhaps D is TRBD1 or TRBD2 (5 bases each). The CDR3 consists of 15 residues. Germline CDR1 reads LNHDA; CDR2 reads SQIVND (reference sequence). V lost 4 bases and J 5 bases, leaving 18 bases between the germline ends.

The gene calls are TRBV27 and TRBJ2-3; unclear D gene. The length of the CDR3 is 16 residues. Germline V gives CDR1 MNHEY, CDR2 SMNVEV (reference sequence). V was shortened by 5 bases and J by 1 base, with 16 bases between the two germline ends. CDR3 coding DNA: TGTGCCAGCAGTCCCCGGTGGCCTCCCCGCACAGATACGCAGTATTTT. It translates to CASSPRWPPRTDTQYF.